The 5 T cell receptor beta chains below all came from one sample that was sequenced in a study of cytomegalovirus exposure and HLA in healthy donors. Researchers ran the PCR with 60 Vbeta and 13 Jbeta primers. TCRdb's table, derived via immunoSEQ multiplex PCR, lists solely in-frame clones and lacks some. The data show under 90,000 clones, just over 75% seen once. The sample comprised PBMCs. Receptor source: a man aged 50-60 years in good health and CMV-seropositive.

This chain joins TRBV7-8 and TRBJ2-3; 12 bases fit TRBD2. The trim removed 0 bases at V and 6 bases at J, leaving 7 bases unmatched. The CDR3 has 17 residues. Germline V gene lookup returns CDR1 SGHVS and CDR2 FQNEAQ. In nucleotides, the CDR3 is TGTGCCAGCAGCTTAGCTCCTAGCGGGAGGGCCCTGGATACGCAGTATTTT. Residues: CASSLAPSGRALDTQYF.

This chain uses TRBV13 with TRBJ2-7, with TRBD1 as a possible D gene (6 bases). Germline CDR1 is PRHDT and CDR2 is FYEKMQ (reference sequence). With 5 bases removed from V and 3 bases from J, the gap between germline ends came to 8 bases. The CDR3 has 12 amino acids. The CDR3 sequence: CASSKDSYEQYF. The CDR3 coding sequence is TGTGCCAGCAGCAAGGACAGCTACGAGCAGTACTTC.

V and J are TRBV7-8 and TRBJ2-5, with D possibly matching TRBD2 (5 bases). The CDR3 totals 14 residues. The germline gives CDR1 SGHVS, CDR2 FQNEAQ. The V end was cut by 2 bases, the J end by 3 bases, with 10 bases between. Here the CDR3 DNA reads TGTGCCAGCAGCTTAATTCGGGGTGAAGAGACCCAGTACTTC. Protein product: CASSLIRGEETQYF.

The V gene is TRBV2, the J gene TRBJ2-2; 8 bases fit TRBD2. The CDR3 loop spans 15 amino acids. Germline V CDR1 and CDR2: SNHLY, FYNNEI. Losses at the gene ends were 5 bases for V and 7 bases for J; bases not matched to a gene: 9. The CDR3, as DNA: TGTGCCAGCAGTTCCGGGACTAGTAATCACGGGGAGCTGTTTTTT. Its protein product is CASSSGTSNHGELFF.

This clone was seen a single time. The chain joins TRBV11-3 to TRBJ2-1; 10 bases line up with TRBD2. This CDR3 is built from 15 residues. From germline, CDR1 is SGHNT and CDR2 YENEEA. J lost 5 bases, V lost 6 bases, and 7 bases had no gene match. The CDR3 reads CASSSLAGGHNEQFF. In DNA form, the CDR3 reads TGTGCCAGCAGTTCTTTAGCGGGAGGACACAATGAGCAGTTCTTC.